This entry concerns a single TCR beta chain. The antigen remains undetermined. CDR1 is KGHSH and CDR2 is LQKENI in the germline V gene. The V gene lost 6 bases and the J gene lost 9 bases, with 18 bases spanning the gap. The CDR3 contains 14 residues. Reverse transcribing all isolated RNA meant expressed TCRB transcripts were sequenced. TCRdb's table, derived via immunoSEQ multiplex PCR, lists solely in-frame clones and lacks some. The sample includes some 44,000 clones, about 66% seen only once; the top ten take about 2.1%. This specimen comes from a study of beta chain features in type 1 diabetes. General observations from the study: All four CD4+ subsets from Type 1 diabetes patients carried moderately but significantly shorter TCRB CDR3s. The analysis here could not establish whether HLA type shapes TCRB rearrangement. Patients showed naive, central memory and Treg TCRB repertoires that appeared more similar than those of healthy donors.

Via the markers CD45RO/CCR7/CD25/CD127/CD95/CD27, stem cell-like memory, regulatory, central memory and naive CD4+ cells were sorted. The TCR comes from a woman aged 18-29 years with type 1 diabetes. V usage is TRBV18 and J usage is TRBJ1-5, with D perhaps matching TRBD1 (6 bases). The sequenced sample was Tregs from blood. CDR3 region: CASSPGQPQGPQHF. The DNA of the CDR3 is TGTGCCAGCTCTCCCGGACAGCCCCAAGGGCCCCAGCATTTT.